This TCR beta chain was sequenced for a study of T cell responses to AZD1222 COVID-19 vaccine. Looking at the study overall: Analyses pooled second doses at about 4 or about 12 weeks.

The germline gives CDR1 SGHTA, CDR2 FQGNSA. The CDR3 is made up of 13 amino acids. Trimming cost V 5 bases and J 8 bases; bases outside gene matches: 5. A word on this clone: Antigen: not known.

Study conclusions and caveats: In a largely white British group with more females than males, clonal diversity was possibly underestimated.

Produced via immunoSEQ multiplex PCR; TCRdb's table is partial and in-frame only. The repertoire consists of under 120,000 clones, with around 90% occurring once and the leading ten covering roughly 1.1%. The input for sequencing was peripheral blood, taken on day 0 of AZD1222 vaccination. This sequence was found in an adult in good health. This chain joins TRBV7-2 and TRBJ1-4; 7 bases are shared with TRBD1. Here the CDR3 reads CASSPRGAEKLFF. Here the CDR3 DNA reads TGTGCCAGCAGCCCCAGGGGGGCGGAAAAACTGTTTTTT.